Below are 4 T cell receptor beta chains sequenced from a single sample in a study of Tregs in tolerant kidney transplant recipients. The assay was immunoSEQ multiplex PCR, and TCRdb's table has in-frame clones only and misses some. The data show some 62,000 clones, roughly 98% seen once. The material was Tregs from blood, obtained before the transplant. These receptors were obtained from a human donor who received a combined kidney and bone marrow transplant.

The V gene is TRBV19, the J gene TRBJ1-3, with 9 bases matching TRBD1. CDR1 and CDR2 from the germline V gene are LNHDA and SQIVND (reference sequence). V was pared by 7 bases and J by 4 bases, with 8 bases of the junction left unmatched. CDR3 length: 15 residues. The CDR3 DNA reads TGTGCCAGTACAGACCGGACAGGGGCCGGAAACACCATATATTTT. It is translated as CASTDRTGAGNTIYF.

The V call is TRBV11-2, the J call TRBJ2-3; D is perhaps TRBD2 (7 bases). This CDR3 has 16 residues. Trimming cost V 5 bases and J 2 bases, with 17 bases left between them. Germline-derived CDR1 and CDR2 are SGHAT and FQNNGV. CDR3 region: CASSKRGGADTDTQYF. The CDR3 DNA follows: TGTGCCAGCAGCAAAAGGGGGGGGGCTGACACAGATACGCAGTATTTT.

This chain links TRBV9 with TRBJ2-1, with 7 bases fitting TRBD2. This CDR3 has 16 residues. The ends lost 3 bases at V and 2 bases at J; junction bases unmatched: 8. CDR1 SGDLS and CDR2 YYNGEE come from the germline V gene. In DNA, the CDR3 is TGTGCCAGCAGCGCACCTCCGGGAGGTCCCTACAATGAGCAGTTCTTC. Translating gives CASSAPPGGPYNEQFF.

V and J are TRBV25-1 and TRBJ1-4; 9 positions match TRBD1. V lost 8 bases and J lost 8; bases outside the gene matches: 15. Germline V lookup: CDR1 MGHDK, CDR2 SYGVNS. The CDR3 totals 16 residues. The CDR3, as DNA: TGTGCCAGCGGGGTGGGACAGGGCCTCTCGTGGGAAAAACTGTTTTTT. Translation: CASGVGQGLSWEKLFF.